This is a list of T cell receptor beta chains from one sample in a study of blood T cell repertoires in COVID-19. The protocol was immunoSEQ multiplex PCR, while the TCRdb copy is restricted to in-frame clones and leaves out a portion. The sample holds some 150,000 clones, approximately 85% seen once. The sequenced sample consisted of peripheral blood. The receptors originated from a woman aged 55-75 years with COVID-19, enrolled during active disease. Both conserved end residues are part of each CDR3. The D gene is left open where the match is weak. Size values are once, few and many counts, or a class for expanded clones, and some rows have none.

j_call d_call clone_size v_call cdr3_aa cdr3_nt
TRBJ2-4 - - TRBV5-1 CASSLRGQKNIQYF TGCGCCAGCAGCTTGCGTGGCCAGAAAAACATTCAGTACTTC
TRBJ1-1 - - TRBV7-2 CASSLTAGENTEAFF TGTGCCAGCAGCTTAACAGCCGGGGAGAACACTGAAGCTTTCTTT
TRBJ2-2 - once TRBV2 CASIYNTGELFF TGTGCCAGCATCTATAACACCGGGGAGCTGTTTTTT
TRBJ2-7 - few TRBV5-1 CASSSGDRDEQYF TGCGCCAGCAGCTCGGGGGACCGAGACGAGCAGTACTTC
TRBJ1-1 - - TRBV19 CASSMDRGWDEAFF TGTGCCAGTAGTATGGATCGGGGTTGGGATGAAGCTTTCTTT
TRBJ1-1 - - TRBV6-5 CASSYSSNGYTEAFF TGTGCCAGCAGTTACTCGAGCAACGGGTACACTGAAGCTTTCTTT
TRBJ2-7 - once TRBV19 CASSIGTASEQYF TGTGCCAGTAGTATTGGAACAGCTTCCGAGCAGTACTTC
TRBJ2-1 - - TRBV12-5 CASGLPDRHNEQFF TGTGCTAGTGGTCTACCGGACAGACACAATGAGCAGTTCTTC
TRBJ1-3 - - TRBV11-2 CASTLSFSGNTIYF TGTGCCAGCACCCTCAGTTTCTCTGGAAACACCATATATTTT
TRBJ2-4 TRBD2 once TRBV19 CASSPSGTRVNIQYF TGTGCCAGTAGTCCGTCTGGGACTAGGGTGAACATTCAGTACTTC
TRBJ2-1 - - TRBV19 CASSIGTETVSQFF TGTGCCAGTAGTATAGGGACAGAGACCGTCTCGCAGTTCTTC
TRBJ1-2 TRBD1 - TRBV30 CASTPQGVENYGYTF TGTGCCTCGACGCCTCAGGGGGTTGAGAACTATGGCTACACCTTC
TRBJ1-4 - - TRBV7-8 CASSSFETTNEKLFF TGTGCCAGCAGCTCGTTTGAGACAACTAATGAAAAACTGTTTTTT
TRBJ2-2 - - TRBV30 CAWSVRGRSGELFF TGTGCCTGGAGTGTACGTGGCAGGTCCGGGGAGCTGTTTTTT
TRBJ1-5 TRBD1 - TRBV18 CASSPDRGDQPQHF TGTGCCAGCTCACCCGACAGGGGGGATCAGCCCCAGCATTTT
TRBJ1-3 TRBD1 - TRBV5-1 CASSPRDRVDSGNTIYF TGCGCCAGCAGCCCCCGGGACAGGGTTGACTCTGGAAACACCATATATTTT
TRBJ2-2 - - TRBV6-4 CASSEWAGNTGELFF TGTGCCAGCTCAGAGTGGGCAGGCAACACCGGGGAGCTGTTTTTT
TRBJ1-5 - - TRBV7-7 CASRSNQPQHF TGTGCCAGCAGGAGTAATCAGCCCCAGCATTTT
TRBJ2-7 - once TRBV30 CAWTELRGRYEQYF TGTGCCTGGACGGAATTGCGGGGTCGGTACGAGCAGTACTTC
TRBJ2-6 - - TRBV28 CASSPRGAGSGANVLTF TGTGCCAGCAGTCCGCGAGGTGCGGGCTCTGGGGCCAACGTCCTGACTTTC
TRBJ2-1 TRBD2 - TRBV29-1 CSVAASGYNEQFF TGCAGCGTTGCGGCTAGCGGGTACAATGAGCAGTTCTTC
TRBJ2-7 - - TRBV18 CASSLQGGLDEQYF TGTGCCAGCTCCTTACAAGGGGGTCTCGACGAGCAGTACTTC
TRBJ1-6 TRBD1 - TRBV19 CASGRDRGGSPLHF TGTGCCAGTGGTCGGGACAGGGGCGGTTCACCCCTCCACTTT
TRBJ2-1 - - TRBV6-6 CASSPRIGADYNEQFF TGTGCCAGCAGTCCCCGGATAGGGGCCGATTACAATGAGCAGTTCTTC
TRBJ1-2 TRBD1 - TRBV14 CASSLDRGFGYGYTF TGTGCCAGCAGCCTTGACAGGGGATTTGGCTATGGCTACACCTTC
TRBJ2-6 TRBD2 - TRBV13 CASSPETGTRGSGANVLTF TGTGCCAGCAGCCCAGAAACCGGGACTAGGGGCTCTGGGGCCAACGTCCTGACTTTC
TRBJ1-1 TRBD1 - TRBV30 CAWSGTGDTEAFF TGTGCCTGGAGTGGGACAGGGGACACTGAAGCTTTCTTT
TRBJ2-1 TRBD1 - TRBV24-1 CATNTGGYNEQFF TGTGCCACCAATACAGGGGGCTACAATGAGCAGTTCTTC
TRBJ1-1 TRBD1 few TRBV27 CASSFLGTGNTEAFF TGTGCCAGCAGTTTTCTCGGGACAGGGAACACTGAAGCTTTCTTT
TRBJ2-2 TRBD1 - TRBV29-1 CSVSAIPGQGNGELFF TGCAGCGTCTCCGCTATACCGGGACAGGGTAACGGGGAGCTGTTTTTT
TRBJ2-5 - - TRBV15 CATSRDRVEQETQYF TGTGCCACCAGCAGAGATCGGGTAGAGCAAGAGACCCAGTACTTC
TRBJ2-1 TRBD2 - TRBV7-9 CASSLALLANEQFF TGTGCCAGCAGCTTAGCTTTACTAGCGAATGAGCAGTTCTTC
TRBJ2-5 TRBD2 - TRBV11-3 CASSMGLAIQETQYF TGTGCCAGCAGCATGGGACTAGCGATTCAAGAGACCCAGTACTTC
TRBJ2-3 - - TRBV6-5 CATTRDFSDTQYF TGTGCCACAACCCGGGACTTCTCAGATACGCAGTATTTT
TRBJ2-1 TRBD1 - TRBV19 CASSITGTGYNEQFF TGTGCCAGTAGTATCACCGGGACAGGGTACAATGAGCAGTTCTTC
TRBJ2-7 - - TRBV6-1 CASSELASGEQYF TGTGCCAGCAGTGAACTAGCGTCGGGCGAGCAGTACTTC
TRBJ1-1 - - TRBV7-8 CASSLSGQSYMNTEAFF TGTGCCAGCAGCTTAAGTGGACAGAGTTATATGAACACTGAAGCTTTCTTT
TRBJ2-2 TRBD1 - TRBV5-1 CASFQPGQGTIGELFF TGCGCCAGCTTTCAACCGGGACAGGGGACAATCGGGGAGCTGTTTTTT
TRBJ1-5 - once TRBV27 CASSPAGQVPQHF TGTGCCAGCAGTCCTGCTGGGCAGGTGCCCCAGCATTTT
TRBJ2-3 - - TRBV3-1/TRBV3-2 CASSQAGGGTDTQYF TGTGCCAGCAGCCAAGCTGGGGGCGGCACAGATACGCAGTATTTT
TRBJ1-2 - - TRBV28 CASSSGQLRGQNYGYTF TGTGCCAGCAGCTCAGGACAGCTTAGGGGTCAAAACTATGGCTACACCTTC
TRBJ1-1 - - TRBV3-1/TRBV3-2 CASSQGATERDTEAFF TGTGCCAGCAGCCAAGGAGCAACCGAAAGAGACACTGAAGCTTTCTTT
TRBJ2-7 - - TRBV30 CAWSVFSSYEQYF TGTGCCTGGAGTGTATTCAGCTCCTACGAGCAGTACTTC
TRBJ2-2 TRBD1 - TRBV24-1 CATSDLWDRESGELFF TGTGCCACCAGTGATTTGTGGGACAGGGAATCCGGGGAGCTGTTTTTT
TRBJ1-5 TRBD1 - TRBV27 CASREWGQSPNQPQHF TGTGCCAGCAGAGAGTGGGGACAGAGTCCCAATCAGCCCCAGCATTTT
TRBJ2-1 - once TRBV7-3 CASSLTQGPLNEQFF TGTGCCAGCAGCTTAACTCAGGGGCCGCTTAATGAGCAGTTCTTC
TRBJ2-3 - once TRBV28 CASVTPGTASSTDTQYF TGTGCCAGCGTTACCCCGGGAACAGCTTCTAGCACAGATACGCAGTATTTT
TRBJ1-5 - - TRBV27 CASSLFQAQPQHF TGTGCCAGCAGTTTATTCCAGGCTCAGCCCCAGCATTTT
TRBJ2-7 - - TRBV5-6 CASSSRGYEEQYF TGTGCCAGCAGCTCCAGGGGTTACGAGGAGCAGTACTTC
TRBJ1-1 TRBD1 - TRBV5-1 CASSLRDRHYTEAFF TGCGCCAGCAGCTTGAGGGACAGGCATTACACTGAAGCTTTCTTT
TRBJ1-4 - - TRBV27 CASSLGAQGNEKLFF TGTGCCAGCAGTTTGGGTGCACAGGGTAATGAAAAACTGTTTTTT
TRBJ1-2 TRBD1 - TRBV5-1 CASSLWDRRGYTF TGCGCCAGCAGCCTTTGGGACAGACGTGGCTACACCTTC
TRBJ2-3 TRBD1 - TRBV7-6 CASSSRQGADTDTQYF TGTGCCAGCAGCTCAAGACAGGGGGCAGACACAGATACGCAGTATTTT
TRBJ1-2 TRBD1 few TRBV4-3 CASSQDPQGQGYYGYTF TGCGCCAGCAGCCAAGATCCCCAGGGACAGGGCTACTATGGCTACACCTTC
TRBJ1-4 - once TRBV7-8 CASSLKVEIPFRSPTNEKLFF TGTGCCAGCAGCTTAAAAGTCGAGATACCCTTTCGTTCGCCAACTAATGAAAAACTGTTTTTT